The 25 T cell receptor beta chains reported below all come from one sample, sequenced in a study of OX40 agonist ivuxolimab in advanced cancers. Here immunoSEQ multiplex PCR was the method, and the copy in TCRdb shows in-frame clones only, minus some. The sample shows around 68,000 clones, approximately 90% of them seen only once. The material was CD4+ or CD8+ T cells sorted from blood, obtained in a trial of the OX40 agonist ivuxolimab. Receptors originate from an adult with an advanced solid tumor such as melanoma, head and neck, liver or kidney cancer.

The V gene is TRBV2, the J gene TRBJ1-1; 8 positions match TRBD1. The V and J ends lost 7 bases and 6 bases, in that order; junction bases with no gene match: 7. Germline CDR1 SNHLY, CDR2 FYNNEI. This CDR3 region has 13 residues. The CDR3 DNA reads TGTGCCAGCAAAGGACAGGGTGGCGCTGAAGCTTTCTTT. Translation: CASKGQGGAEAFF.

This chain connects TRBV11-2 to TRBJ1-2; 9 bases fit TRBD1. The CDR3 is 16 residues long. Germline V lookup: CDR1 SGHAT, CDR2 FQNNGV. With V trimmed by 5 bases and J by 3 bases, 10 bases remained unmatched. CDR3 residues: CASSPIRDRDDYGYTF. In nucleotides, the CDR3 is TGTGCCAGCAGCCCGATCCGGGACAGGGATGACTATGGCTACACCTTC.

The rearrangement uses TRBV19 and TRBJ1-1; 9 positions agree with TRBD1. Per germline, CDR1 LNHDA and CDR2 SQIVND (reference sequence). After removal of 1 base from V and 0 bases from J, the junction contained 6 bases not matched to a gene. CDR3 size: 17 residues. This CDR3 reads CASSIVGQGSLNTEAFF. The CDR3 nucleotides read TGTGCCAGTAGTATAGTTGGACAGGGGTCCCTGAACACTGAAGCTTTCTTT.

CDR3 residues: CASSPTTQYTGELFF. The CDR3 bases are TGTGCCAGCAGTCCCACTACCCAGTACACCGGGGAGCTGTTTTTT. The chain joins TRBV27 to TRBJ2-2; D is uncertain. This CDR3 comprises 15 residues. V was shortened by 5 bases and J by 3 bases, with 13 bases between the two germline ends. Germline loops: CDR1 MNHEY, CDR2 SMNVEV (reference sequence).

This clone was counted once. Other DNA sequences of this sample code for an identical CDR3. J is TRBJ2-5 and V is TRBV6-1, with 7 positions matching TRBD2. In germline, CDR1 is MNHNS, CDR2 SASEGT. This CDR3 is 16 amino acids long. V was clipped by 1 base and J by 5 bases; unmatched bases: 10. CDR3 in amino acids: CASSEVGGGVQETQYF. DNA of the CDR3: TGTGCCAGCAGTGAAGTTGGGGGGGGTGTTCAGGAGACCCAGTACTTC.

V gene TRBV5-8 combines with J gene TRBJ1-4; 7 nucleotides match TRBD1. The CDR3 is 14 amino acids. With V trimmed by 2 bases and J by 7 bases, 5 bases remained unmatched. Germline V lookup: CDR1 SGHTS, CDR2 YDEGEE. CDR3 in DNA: TGTGCCAGCAGCTTACAGGGGCCGGGTGAAAAACTGTTTTTT. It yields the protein CASSLQGPGEKLFF.

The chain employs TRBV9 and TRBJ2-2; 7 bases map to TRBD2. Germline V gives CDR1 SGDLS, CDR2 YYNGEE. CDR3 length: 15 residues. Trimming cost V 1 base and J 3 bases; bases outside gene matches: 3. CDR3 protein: CASSVRGLDTGELFF. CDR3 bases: TGTGCCAGCAGCGTACGAGGACTAGACACCGGGGAGCTGTTTTTT.

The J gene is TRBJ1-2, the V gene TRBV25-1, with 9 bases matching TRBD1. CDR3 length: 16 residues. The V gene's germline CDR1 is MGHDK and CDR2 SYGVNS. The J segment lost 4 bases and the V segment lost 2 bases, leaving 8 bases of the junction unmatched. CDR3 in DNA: TGTGCCAGCAGTGAAAACGAAAGGACAGGGGCCTATGGCTACACCTTC. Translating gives CASSENERTGAYGYTF.

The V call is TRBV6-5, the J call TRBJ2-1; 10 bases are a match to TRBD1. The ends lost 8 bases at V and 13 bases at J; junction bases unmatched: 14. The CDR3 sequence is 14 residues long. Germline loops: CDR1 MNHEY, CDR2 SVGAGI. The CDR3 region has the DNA TGTGCCAGCGAAACAGGGGACAGGGGAACTTTTCAGTTCTTC. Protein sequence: CASETGDRGTFQFF.

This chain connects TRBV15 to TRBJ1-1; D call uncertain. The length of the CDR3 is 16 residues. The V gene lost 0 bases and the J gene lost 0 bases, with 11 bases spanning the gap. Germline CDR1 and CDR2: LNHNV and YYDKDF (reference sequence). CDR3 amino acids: CATSRDPPGVNTEAFF. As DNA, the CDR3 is TGTGCCACCAGCAGAGATCCCCCGGGTGTGAACACTGAAGCTTTCTTT.

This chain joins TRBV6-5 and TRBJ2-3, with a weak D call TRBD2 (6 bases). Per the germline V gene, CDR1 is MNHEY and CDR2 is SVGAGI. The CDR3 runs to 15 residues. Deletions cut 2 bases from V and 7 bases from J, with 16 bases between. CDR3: CASSYGSGDLNTQYF. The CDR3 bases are TGTGCCAGCAGTTACGGCTCGGGGGATTTAAATACGCAGTATTTT.

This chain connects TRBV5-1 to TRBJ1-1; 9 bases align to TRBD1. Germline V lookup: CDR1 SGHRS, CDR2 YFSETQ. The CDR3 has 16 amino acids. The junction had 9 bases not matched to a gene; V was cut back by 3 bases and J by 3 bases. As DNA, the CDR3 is TGCGCCAGCAGCTGGAAACTACAGGGGGCGGACACTGAAGCTTTCTTT. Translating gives CASSWKLQGADTEAFF. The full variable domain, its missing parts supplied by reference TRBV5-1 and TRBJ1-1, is KAGVTQTPRYLIKTRGQQVTLSCSPISGHRSVSWYQQTPGQGLQFLFEYFSETQRNKGNFPGRFSGRQFSNSRSEMNVSTLELGDSALYLCASSWKLQGADTEAFFGQGTRLTVV.

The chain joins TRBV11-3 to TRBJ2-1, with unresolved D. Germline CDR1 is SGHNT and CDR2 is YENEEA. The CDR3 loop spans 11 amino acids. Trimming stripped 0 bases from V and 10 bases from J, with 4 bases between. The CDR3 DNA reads TGTGCCAGCAGCTTAGAAGGGGAGCAGTTCTTC. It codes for CASSLEGEQFF.

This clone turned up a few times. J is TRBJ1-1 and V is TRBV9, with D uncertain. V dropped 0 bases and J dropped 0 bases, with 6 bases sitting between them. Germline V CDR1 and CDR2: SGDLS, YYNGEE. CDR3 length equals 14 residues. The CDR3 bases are TGTGCCAGCAGCGTAGACCAATTGAACACTGAAGCTTTCTTT. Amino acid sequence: CASSVDQLNTEAFF.

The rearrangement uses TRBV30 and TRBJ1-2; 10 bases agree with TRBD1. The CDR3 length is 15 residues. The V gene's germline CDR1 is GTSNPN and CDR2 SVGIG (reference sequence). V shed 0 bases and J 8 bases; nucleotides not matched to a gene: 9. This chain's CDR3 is CAWSVLGTGVWGYTF. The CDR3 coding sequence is TGTGCCTGGAGTGTACTCGGGACAGGGGTTTGGGGCTACACCTTC.

CDR3: CASSFRYEQYF. CDR3 coding DNA: TGTGCCAGCAGTTTTAGGTACGAGCAGTACTTC. This rearrangement joins TRBV6-6 to TRBJ2-7; D uncertain. Trimming removed 4 bases at V and 4 bases at J, with 5 bases between. CDR1 and CDR2 from the germline V gene are MNHNY and SVGAGI (reference sequence). The CDR3 extends over 11 amino acids.

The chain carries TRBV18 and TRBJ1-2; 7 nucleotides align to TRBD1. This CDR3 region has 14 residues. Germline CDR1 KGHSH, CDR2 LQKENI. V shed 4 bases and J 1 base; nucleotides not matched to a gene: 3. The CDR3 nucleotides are TGTGCCAGCTCACAACGGGACAGTAACTATGGCTACACCTTC. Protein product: CASSQRDSNYGYTF.

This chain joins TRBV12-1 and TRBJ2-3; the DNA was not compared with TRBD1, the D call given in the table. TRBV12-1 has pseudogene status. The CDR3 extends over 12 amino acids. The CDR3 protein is CASSERGDTQYF. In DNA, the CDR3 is TGTGCCAGCAGCGAGAGGGGGGATACGCAGTATTTT.

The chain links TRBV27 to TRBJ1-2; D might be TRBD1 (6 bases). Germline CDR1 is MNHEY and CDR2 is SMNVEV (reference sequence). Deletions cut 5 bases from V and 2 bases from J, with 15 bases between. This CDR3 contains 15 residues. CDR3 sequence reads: CASSPHRDLNYGYTF. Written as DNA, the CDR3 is TGTGCCAGCAGTCCTCACAGGGACTTAAACTATGGCTACACCTTC.

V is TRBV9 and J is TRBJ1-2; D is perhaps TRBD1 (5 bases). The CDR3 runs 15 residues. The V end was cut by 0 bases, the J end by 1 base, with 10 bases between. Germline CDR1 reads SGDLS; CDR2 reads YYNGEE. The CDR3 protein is CASSVGPGGNYGYTF. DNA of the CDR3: TGTGCCAGCAGCGTAGGCCCCGGGGGTAACTATGGCTACACCTTC.

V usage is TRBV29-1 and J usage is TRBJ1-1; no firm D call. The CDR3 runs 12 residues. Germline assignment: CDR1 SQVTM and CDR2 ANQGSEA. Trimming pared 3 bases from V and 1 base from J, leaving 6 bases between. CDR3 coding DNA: TGCAGCGTTGAGAACCGGAACACTGAAGCTTTCTTT. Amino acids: CSVENRNTEAFF.

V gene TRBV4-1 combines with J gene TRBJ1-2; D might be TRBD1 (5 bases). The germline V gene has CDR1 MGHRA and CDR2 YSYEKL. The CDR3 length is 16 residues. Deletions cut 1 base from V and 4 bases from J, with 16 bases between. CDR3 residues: CASSQGRGNNIYGYTF. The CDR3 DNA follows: TGCGCCAGCAGCCAAGGGCGGGGCAACAATATCTATGGCTACACCTTC.

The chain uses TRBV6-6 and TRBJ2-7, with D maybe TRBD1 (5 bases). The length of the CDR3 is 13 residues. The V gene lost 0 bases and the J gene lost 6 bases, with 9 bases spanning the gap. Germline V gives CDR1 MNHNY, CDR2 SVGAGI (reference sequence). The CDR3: CASSYSDSGEQYF. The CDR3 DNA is TGTGCCAGCAGTTACTCCGACAGTGGCGAGCAGTACTTC.

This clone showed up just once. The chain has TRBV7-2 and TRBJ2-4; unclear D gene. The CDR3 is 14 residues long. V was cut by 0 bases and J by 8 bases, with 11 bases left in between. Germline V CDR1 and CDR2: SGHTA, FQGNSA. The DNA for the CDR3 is TGTGCCAGCAGCTTAGCGGGCTTCCGAGACATTCAGTACTTC. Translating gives CASSLAGFRDIQYF. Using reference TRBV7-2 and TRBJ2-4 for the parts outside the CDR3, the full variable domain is GAGVSQSPSNKVTEKGKDVELRCDPISGHTALYWYRQSLGQGLEFLIYFQGNSAPDKSGLPSDRFSAERTGGSVSTLTIQRTQQEDSAVYLCASSLAGFRDIQYFGAGTRLSVL.

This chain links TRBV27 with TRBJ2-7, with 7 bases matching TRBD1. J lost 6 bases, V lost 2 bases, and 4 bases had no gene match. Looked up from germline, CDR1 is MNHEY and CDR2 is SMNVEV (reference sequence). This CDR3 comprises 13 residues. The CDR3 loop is CASSLTGDREQYF. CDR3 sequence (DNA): TGTGCCAGCAGTTTAACAGGGGATCGCGAGCAGTACTTC.